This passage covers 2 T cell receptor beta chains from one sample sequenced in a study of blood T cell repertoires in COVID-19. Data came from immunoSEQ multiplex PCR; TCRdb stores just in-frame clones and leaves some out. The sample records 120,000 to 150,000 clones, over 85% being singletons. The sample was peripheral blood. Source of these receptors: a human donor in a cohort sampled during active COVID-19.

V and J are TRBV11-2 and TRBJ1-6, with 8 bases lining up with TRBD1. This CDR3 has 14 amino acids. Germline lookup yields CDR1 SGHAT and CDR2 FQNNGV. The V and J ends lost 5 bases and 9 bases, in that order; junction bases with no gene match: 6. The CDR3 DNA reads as TGTGCCAGCAGCAGACAGGGGCGTCTTTCACCCCTCCACTTT. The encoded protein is CASSRQGRLSPLHF. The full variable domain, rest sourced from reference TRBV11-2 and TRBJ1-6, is EAGVAQSPRYKIIEKRQSVAFWCNPISGHATLYWYQQILGQGPKLLIQFQNNGVVDDSQLPKDRFSAERLKGVDSTLKIQPAKLEDSAVYLCASSRQGRLSPLHFGNGTRLTVT.

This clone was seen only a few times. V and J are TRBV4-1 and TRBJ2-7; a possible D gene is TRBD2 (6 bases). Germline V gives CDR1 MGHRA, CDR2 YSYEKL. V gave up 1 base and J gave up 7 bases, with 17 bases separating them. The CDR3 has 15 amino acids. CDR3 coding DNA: TGCGCCAGCAGCCAAGGTTTTGGCGGGGCGGGGGAGCAGTACTTC. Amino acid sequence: CASSQGFGGAGEQYF.